The text below deals with one TCR beta chain. Its antigen remains unknown. This record comes from a study of CD8+ T cells in alopecia areata. Study as a whole: Percentage of affected scalp area was the basis on which treated patients' severity was scored.

Points from the study as a whole: Within the top 100, expanded CD8+ clones significantly decreased with tofacitinib, as did scalp clonality. Alopecia totalis/universalis scalp especially showed more expanded CD8+ clones than normal scalp.

The CDR3 loop spans 19 amino acids. From germline, CDR1 is SGHTA and CDR2 FQGNSA. The V and J ends lost 6 bases and 0 bases respectively, with 24 bases between them. The treatment here: oral pan-JAK inhibitor, 5-10 mg twice daily. Sequencing templates came from extracted RNA that was reverse transcribed into cDNA. Produced via immunoSEQ multiplex PCR; TCRdb's table is partial and in-frame only. The data contain over 120,000 clones, around half of them singletons. This specimen consisted of CD8+ T cells sorted from blood, obtained at week 4, from a patient treated with tofacitinib. The J gene is TRBJ1-5, the V gene TRBV7-2; D not resolved. The TCR originated in a human donor with alopecia areata. Here the CDR3 reads CASSSEVPWRSYSNQPQHF. The CDR3 DNA sequence: TGTGCCAGCAGTTCGGAGGTTCCGTGGAGATCTTATAGCAATCAGCCCCAGCATTTT.